Below, one TCR beta chain is given with its context. What it recognizes is unknown. The data derive from a study of cytomegalovirus exposure and HLA in healthy donors. The PCR had 60 Vbeta and 13 Jbeta primers. The table came from immunoSEQ multiplex PCR; TCRdb's copy has only in-frame clones and leaves some out. Of approximately 200,000 clones in the sample, roughly 83% were seen once. Study-wide results and limits: Under in vitro conditions, a few CMV-associated chains were confirmed as specific for CMV antigens. Altogether, 150 to 200 TCR beta chains were recorded as cytomegalovirus-associated. In an earlier analysis, in fewer than 700 donors, most V segments appeared productive either ~90% or ~30% of the time. In most subjects, TCR beta sequences reportedly gave accurate predictions of HLA-A and HLA-B alleles.

The CDR3 runs 14 residues. J was trimmed by 4 bases and V by 4 bases; bases with no gene match: 6. CDR1 and CDR2 from the germline V gene are SEHNR and FQNEAQ (reference sequence). Sequences were obtained from PBMCs. The receptor comes from a boy younger than 18 in good health and CMV-seronegative. The chain carries TRBV7-9 and TRBJ1-2, with TRBD1 matching over 7 bases. DNA of the CDR3: TGTGCCAGCAGCTCAAGACAGGGTGGCTATGGCTACACCTTC. Translated, it gives CASSSRQGGYGYTF.